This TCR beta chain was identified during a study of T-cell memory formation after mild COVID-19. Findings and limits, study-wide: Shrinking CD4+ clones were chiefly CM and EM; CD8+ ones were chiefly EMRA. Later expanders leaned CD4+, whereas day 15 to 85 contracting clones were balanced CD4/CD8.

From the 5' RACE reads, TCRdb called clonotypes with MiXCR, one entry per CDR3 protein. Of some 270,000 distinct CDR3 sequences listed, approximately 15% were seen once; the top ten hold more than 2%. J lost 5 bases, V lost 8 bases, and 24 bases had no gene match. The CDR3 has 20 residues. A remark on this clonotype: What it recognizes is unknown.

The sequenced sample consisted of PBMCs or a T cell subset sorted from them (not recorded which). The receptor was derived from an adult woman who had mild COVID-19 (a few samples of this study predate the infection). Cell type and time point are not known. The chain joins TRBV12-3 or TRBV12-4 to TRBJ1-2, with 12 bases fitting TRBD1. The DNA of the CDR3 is TGTGCCAGCTCTTCTGGGTCGTACGGGACAGGGGGCGTAGTTAGGTATGGCTACACCTTC. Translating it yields CASSSGSYGTGGVVRYGYTF.